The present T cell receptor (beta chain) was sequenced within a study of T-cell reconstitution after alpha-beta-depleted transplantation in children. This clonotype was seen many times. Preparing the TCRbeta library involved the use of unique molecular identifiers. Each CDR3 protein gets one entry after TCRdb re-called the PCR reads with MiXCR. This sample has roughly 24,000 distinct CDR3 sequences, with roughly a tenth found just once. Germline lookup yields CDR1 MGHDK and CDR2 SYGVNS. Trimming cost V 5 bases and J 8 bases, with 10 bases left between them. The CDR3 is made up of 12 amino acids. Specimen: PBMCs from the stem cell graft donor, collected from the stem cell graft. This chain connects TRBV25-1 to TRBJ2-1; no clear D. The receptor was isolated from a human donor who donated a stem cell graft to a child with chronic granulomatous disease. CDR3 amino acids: CASSSELHEQFF. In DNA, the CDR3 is TGTGCCAGCAGTTCGGAATTACATGAGCAGTTCTTC.